The entry below gives a single TCR gamma chain sequence along with its context. Germline CDR1 is EGSNGY and CDR2 is YDSYNSKV. V dropped 0 bases and J dropped 12; count of bases not matched to a gene: 8. This CDR3 has 12 residues. The record originates from a study of gamma-delta T cells after stem cell transplantation. TCRdb reran clone calling via CATT on the RT-PCR reads. The data show 2,500 to 3,000 gamma-chain clones, roughly 18% seen once. V gene TRGV2 combines with J gene TRGJ1 or TRGJ2. The source of this sequence is a human donor. It is not recorded whose cells these are; they may come from a transplant donor. Material: gamma-delta T cells. CDR3 DNA: TGTGCCACCTGGGACGGGCCGGCGGGGAAACTCTTT. It codes for CATWDGPAGKLF.